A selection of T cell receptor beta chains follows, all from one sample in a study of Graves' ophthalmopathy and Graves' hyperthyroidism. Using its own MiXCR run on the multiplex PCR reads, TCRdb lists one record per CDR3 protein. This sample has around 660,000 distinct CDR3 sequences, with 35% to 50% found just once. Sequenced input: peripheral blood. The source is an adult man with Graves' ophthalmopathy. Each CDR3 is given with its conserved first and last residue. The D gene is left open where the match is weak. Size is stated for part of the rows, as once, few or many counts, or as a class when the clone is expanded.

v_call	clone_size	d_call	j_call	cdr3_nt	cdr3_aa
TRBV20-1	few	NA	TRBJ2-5	TGCAGTGCTAGAGGTCAGGCCTTT	CSARGQAF
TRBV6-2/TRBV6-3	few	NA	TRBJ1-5	TGTGCCAGCAGTTACTCGAGGTCGGCTGTTAGCAATCAGCCCCAGCATTTT	CASSYSRSAVSNQPQHF
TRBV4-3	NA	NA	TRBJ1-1	TGCGCCAGCAGCCATTACCTCCTCCAGGGGAACACTGAAGCTTTCTTT	CASSHYLLQGNTEAFF
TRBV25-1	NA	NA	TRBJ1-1	TGTGCCTGGACGATACAGGTGAACACTGAAGCTTTCTTT	CAWTIQVNTEAFF
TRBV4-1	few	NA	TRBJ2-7	TGCGCCAGCAGCCAATTGACAGTTTCCTACGAGCAGTACTTC	CASSQLTVSYEQYF
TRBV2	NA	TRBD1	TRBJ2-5	TGTGCCAGCAGCTTAGGTCCCAGGACAGGGAGTTGGGAGACCCAGTACTTC	CASSLGPRTGSWETQYF
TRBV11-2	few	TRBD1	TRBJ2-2	TGTGCCAGCAGCTACAGGACAGGGGTTACCGGGGAGCTGTTTTTT	CASSYRTGVTGELFF
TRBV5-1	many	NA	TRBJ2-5	TGTGCCAGCAGCTCCCAAGAGACCCAGTACTTC	CASSSQETQYF
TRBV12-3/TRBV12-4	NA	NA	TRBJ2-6	TGTGCCAGCAGTTTATCGGGACTGATCTCTGGGGCCAACGTCCTGACTTTC	CASSLSGLISGANVLTF
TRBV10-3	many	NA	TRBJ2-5	TGTGCCATCAGTTGGGAGATGGGGGAGACCCAGTACTTC	CAISWEMGETQYF
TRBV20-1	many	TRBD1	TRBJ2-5	TGCAGTGCCCGATGGACAGGGATGGCCGAGACCCAGTACTTC	CSARWTGMAETQYF
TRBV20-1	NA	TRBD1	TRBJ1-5	TGCATTGCTAGAGGCTCCGACAGGGCGCCGAATCAGCCCCAGCATTTT	CIARGSDRAPNQPQHF
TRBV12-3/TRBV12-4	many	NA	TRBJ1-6	TGTGCCAGCACGATACACAGGTTTTCACCCCTCCACTTT	CASTIHRFSPLHF
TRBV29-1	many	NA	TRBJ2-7	TGCAGCGTCCAATTCACAGGGGGGGTCTCCGAGCAGTACTTC	CSVQFTGGVSEQYF
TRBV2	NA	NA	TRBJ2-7	TGTGCCAGCACCCTCAGCCCAGGGTACGAGCAGTACTTC	CASTLSPGYEQYF
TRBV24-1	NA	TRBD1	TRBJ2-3	TGTGCCACCAGTGATTGGACAGGGGGCTCCACAGATACGCAGTATTTT	CATSDWTGGSTDTQYF
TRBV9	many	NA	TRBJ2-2	TGTGCCAGCAGCGTGGGCAGGGACTACACCGGGGAGCTGTTTTTT	CASSVGRDYTGELFF
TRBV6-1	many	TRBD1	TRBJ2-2	TGTGCCAGCAGTGATCAGGGGGACACCGGGGAGCTGTTTTTT	CASSDQGDTGELFF
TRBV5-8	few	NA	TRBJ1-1	TGTGCCAGCAGCTTGGGGGGTGACGGAAACACTGAAGCTTTCTTT	CASSLGGDGNTEAFF
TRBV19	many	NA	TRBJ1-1	TGTGCCAGTAGGTCGTCATTAGGCACTGAAGCTTTCTTT	CASRSSLGTEAFF
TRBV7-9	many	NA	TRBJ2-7	TGTGCCAGCAGCTTAGCCTCGGGCAGGGAACTCCACGAGCAGTACTTC	CASSLASGRELHEQYF
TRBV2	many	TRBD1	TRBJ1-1	TGTGCCAGCAGCCTCGACAGGGAGGGGAACACTGAAGCTTTCTTT	CASSLDREGNTEAFF
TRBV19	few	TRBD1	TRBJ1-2	TGTGCCAGTAGTATTCGGACAGGGACTACCTTTAACTATGGCTACACCTTC	CASSIRTGTTFNYGYTF
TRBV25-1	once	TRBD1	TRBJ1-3	TGTGCCAGAAAGACAGGGAGCTCTGGAAACACCATATATTTT	CARKTGSSGNTIYF
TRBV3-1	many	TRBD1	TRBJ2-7	TGTGCCAGCAGCCAATCGGGACAGGGGAGGCACGAGCAGTACTTC	CASSQSGQGRHEQYF
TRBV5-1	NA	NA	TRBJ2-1	TGCGCCAGCAGCTTGTTGCAGGATCAGCAGTTCTTC	CASSLLQDQQFF
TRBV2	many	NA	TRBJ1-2	TGTGCCAGCAGTGGAAGGCCACCCTTTAACTATGGCTACACCTTC	CASSGRPPFNYGYTF
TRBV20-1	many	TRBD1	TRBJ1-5	TGCAGTGCTAGGGCCTGGACAGGGGTGGGTCAGCCCCAGCATTTT	CSARAWTGVGQPQHF
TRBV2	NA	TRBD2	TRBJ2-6	TGTGCCATCAGTGAAACTATAGCGGGAGAGTGGGCCAACGTCCTGACTTTC	CAISETIAGEWANVLTF
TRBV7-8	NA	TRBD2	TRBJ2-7	TGTGCCAGCAGAAAACTGCCGGGAGGGGGGTACGAGCAGTACTTC	CASRKLPGGGYEQYF
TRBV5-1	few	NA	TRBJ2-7	TGCGCCAGCAGCTTCACGATCAGCTCCTACGAGCAGTACTTC	CASSFTISSYEQYF
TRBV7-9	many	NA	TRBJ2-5	TGTGCCAGCAGCTTCGGCGACACCCCCCAAGAGACCCAGTACTTC	CASSFGDTPQETQYF
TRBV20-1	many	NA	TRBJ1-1	TGCAGTGCTAGAGTTCGTACGTACACTGAAGCTTTCTTT	CSARVRTYTEAFF
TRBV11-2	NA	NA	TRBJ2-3	TGTGCCAGCAGCTTAGTTGCCGGGGGTTCCAACAGAGATACGCAGTATTTT	CASSLVAGGSNRDTQYF